This is a list of T cell receptor beta chains from one sample in a study of T-cell reconstitution after alpha-beta-depleted transplantation in children. TCRdb fed the PCR reads into MiXCR, producing one record per CDR3 protein. This sample has roughly 200,000 distinct CDR3 sequences, with approximately 6.9% found just once. The sample in question was PBMCs, obtained before TCRalphabeta/CD19-depleted stem cell transplant. These receptors all come from a boy aged 2-15 years with acute lymphoblastic leukemia, due to receive a stem cell transplant. CDR3s include the opening cysteine and the closing phenylalanine or tryptophan. D genes are given only for firm matches. The size entry is marked missing in some rows and otherwise reads once, few, many or a size class.

V: TRBV11-2; size: many; J: TRBJ2-2; D: TRBD2; CDR3: CASRPLAGNTGELFF; DNA: TGTGCCAGCAGACCACTAGCGGGGAACACCGGGGAGCTGTTTTTT
V: TRBV5-1; size: many; J: TRBJ1-2; D: TRBD1; CDR3: CASSTWDRDNYGYTF; DNA: TGCGCCAGCAGCACGTGGGACAGGGATAACTATGGCTACACCTTC
V: TRBV24-1; size: few; J: TRBJ2-1; D: TRBD2; CDR3: CATSGRELDVEQFF; DNA: TGTGCCACCAGTGGGCGGGAGCTTGACGTTGAGCAGTTCTTC
V: TRBV7-9; size: .; J: TRBJ1-5; D: .; CDR3: CASSVTSQPQHF; DNA: TGTGCCAGCAGCGTCACTAGTCAGCCCCAGCATTTT
V: TRBV7-9; size: .; J: TRBJ2-5; D: .; CDR3: CASSSDGRPETQYF; DNA: TGTGCCAGCAGCTCGGACGGGCGTCCAGAGACCCAGTACTTC
V: TRBV12-3/TRBV12-4; size: many; J: TRBJ2-2; D: TRBD1; CDR3: CASSPGTGRAGELFF; DNA: TGTGCCAGCAGTCCCGGGACAGGGAGGGCCGGGGAGCTGTTTTTT
V: TRBV12-3/TRBV12-4; size: .; J: TRBJ1-6; D: .; CDR3: CASSLFRMNWGSSYNSPLHF; DNA: TGTGCCAGCAGTTTATTCCGGATGAATTGGGGGAGCTCCTATAATTCACCCCTCCACTTT
V: TRBV9; size: few; J: TRBJ2-7; D: TRBD1; CDR3: CASSGTGTGGYEQYF; DNA: TGTGCCAGCAGCGGTACCGGGACAGGGGGATACGAGCAGTACTTC
V: TRBV12-3/TRBV12-4; size: many; J: TRBJ1-1; D: .; CDR3: CASSFQGVDTEAFF; DNA: TGTGCCAGCAGTTTTCAGGGCGTGGACACTGAAGCTTTCTTT
V: TRBV2; size: many; J: TRBJ2-2; D: TRBD1; CDR3: CASSWGQGDTGELFF; DNA: TGTGCCAGCAGTTGGGGACAGGGGGACACCGGGGAGCTGTTTTTT
V: TRBV25-1; size: many; J: TRBJ2-1; D: TRBD2; CDR3: CASTRGRYNEQFF; DNA: TGTGCCAGCACGCGCGGGAGGTACAATGAGCAGTTCTTC
V: TRBV27; size: many; J: TRBJ2-7; D: TRBD2; CDR3: CASSVIAGVTPEQYF; DNA: TGTGCCAGCAGTGTTATAGCGGGAGTAACTCCCGAGCAGTACTTC
V: TRBV28; size: many; J: TRBJ1-2; D: TRBD1; CDR3: CASSSAGGAVYGYTF; DNA: TGTGCCAGCAGTTCCGCAGGGGGCGCTGTCTATGGCTACACCTTC
V: TRBV28; size: many; J: TRBJ1-3; D: .; CDR3: CASSLGTQRNTIYF; DNA: TGTGCCAGCAGTCTCGGGACTCAAAGAAACACCATATATTTT
V: TRBV12-3/TRBV12-4; size: .; J: TRBJ1-5; D: TRBD1; CDR3: CASSLGTELQPQHF; DNA: TGTGCCAGCAGCCTCGGGACAGAACTTCAGCCCCAGCATTTT
V: TRBV18; size: many; J: TRBJ2-3; D: .; CDR3: CASSHLPFGDTQYF; DNA: TGTGCCAGCTCTCACCTTCCTTTTGGAGATACGCAGTATTTT
V: TRBV14; size: few; J: TRBJ2-1; D: .; CDR3: CASSQSRSGTYNEQFF; DNA: TGTGCCAGCAGCCAATCCAGGTCGGGGACCTACAATGAGCAGTTCTTC
V: TRBV29-1; size: many; J: TRBJ2-1; D: TRBD2; CDR3: CSATVGGRAAYNEQFF; DNA: TGCAGCGCCACGGTAGGCGGGAGGGCCGCCTACAATGAGCAGTTCTTC
V: TRBV27; size: many; J: TRBJ1-1; D: TRBD1; CDR3: CASSGGTGLAFF; DNA: TGTGCCAGCAGCGGGGGGACAGGGTTGGCTTTCTTT
V: TRBV28; size: .; J: TRBJ2-4; D: TRBD1; CDR3: CASSRVTRGLDIQYF; DNA: TGTGCCAGCAGTAGGGTGACAAGGGGGCTGGACATTCAGTACTTC
V: TRBV27; size: many; J: TRBJ2-5; D: .; CDR3: CASSRRGAETQYF; DNA: TGTGCCAGCAGCCGCAGGGGCGCCGAGACCCAGTACTTC
V: TRBV6-2/TRBV6-3; size: few; J: TRBJ2-7; D: .; CDR3: CASSYGRANYEQYF; DNA: TGTGCCAGCAGTTACGGGAGAGCTAACTACGAGCAGTACTTC
V: TRBV2; size: many; J: TRBJ2-7; D: .; CDR3: CASSQYEQYF; DNA: TGTGCCAGCAGCCAATACGAGCAGTACTTC
V: TRBV3-1; size: .; J: TRBJ2-1; D: TRBD2; CDR3: CARSRLAGDNEQFF; DNA: TGTGCCAGGAGTCGACTAGCGGGAGACAATGAGCAGTTCTTC
V: TRBV12-3/TRBV12-4; size: many; J: TRBJ1-2; D: .; CDR3: CASRTRSYGYTF; DNA: TGTGCCAGCAGGACGAGGAGCTATGGCTACACCTTC
V: TRBV7-2; size: many; J: TRBJ2-2; D: .; CDR3: CASSWGRSGELFF; DNA: TGTGCCAGCAGCTGGGGCAGATCCGGGGAGCTGTTTTTT
V: TRBV6-5; size: many; J: TRBJ2-1; D: TRBD2; CDR3: CASSTALAGHYNEQFF; DNA: TGTGCCAGCAGTACTGCACTAGCGGGGCACTACAATGAGCAGTTCTTC
V: TRBV3-1; size: few; J: TRBJ2-5; D: .; CDR3: CASSPTPEKYF; DNA: TGTGCCAGCAGCCCCACCCCGGAAAAATACTTC
V: TRBV28; size: many; J: TRBJ2-1; D: TRBD2; CDR3: CASSLSRGSGTYNEQFF; DNA: TGTGCCAGCAGTCTTTCCCGGGGTAGCGGGACCTACAATGAGCAGTTCTTC
V: TRBV29-1; size: .; J: TRBJ2-7; D: TRBD1; CDR3: CSVLGQEGYEQYF; DNA: TGCAGCGTCTTGGGACAGGAAGGCTACGAGCAGTACTTC
V: TRBV28; size: many; J: TRBJ2-7; D: .; CDR3: CASERTAYEQYF; DNA: TGTGCCAGCGAGAGGACAGCCTACGAGCAGTACTTC
V: TRBV7-6; size: few; J: TRBJ2-3; D: .; CDR3: CASSLDGSGADTQYF; DNA: TGTGCCAGCAGCTTAGACGGATCCGGCGCAGATACGCAGTATTTT
V: TRBV7-2; size: few; J: TRBJ2-5; D: TRBD2; CDR3: CASSWNSGGMETQYF; DNA: TGTGCCAGCAGCTGGAATAGCGGGGGGATGGAGACCCAGTACTTC
V: TRBV7-2; size: many; J: TRBJ2-7; D: .; CDR3: CASSPKQGRIYEQYF; DNA: TGTGCCAGCAGCCCAAAACAGGGGAGGATCTACGAGCAGTACTTC
V: TRBV28; size: many; J: TRBJ1-1; D: .; CDR3: CASILGSRGAFF; DNA: .
V: TRBV28; size: many; J: TRBJ2-5; D: .; CDR3: CASSFSSRRQETQYF; DNA: TGTGCCAGCAGTTTTTCCTCAAGAAGACAAGAGACCCAGTACTTC
V: TRBV28; size: many; J: TRBJ1-1; D: .; CDR3: CASSVRMGTEAFF; DNA: TGTGCCAGCAGTGTGCGGATGGGGACTGAAGCTTTCTTT
V: TRBV4-3; size: many; J: TRBJ2-7; D: TRBD2; CDR3: CASSQGTSETYEQYF; DNA: TGCGCCAGCAGCCAAGGGACTAGCGAGACCTACGAGCAGTACTTC